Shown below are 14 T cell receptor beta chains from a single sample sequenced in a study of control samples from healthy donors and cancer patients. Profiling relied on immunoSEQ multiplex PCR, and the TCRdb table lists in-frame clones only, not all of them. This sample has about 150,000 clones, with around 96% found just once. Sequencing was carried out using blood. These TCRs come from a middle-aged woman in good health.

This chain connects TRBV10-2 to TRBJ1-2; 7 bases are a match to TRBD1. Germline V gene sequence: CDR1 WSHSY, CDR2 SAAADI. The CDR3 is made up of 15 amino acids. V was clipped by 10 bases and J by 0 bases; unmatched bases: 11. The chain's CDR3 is CATRQGMETNYGYTF. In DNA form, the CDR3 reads TGCGCCACAAGACAGGGTATGGAGACTAACTATGGCTACACCTTC.

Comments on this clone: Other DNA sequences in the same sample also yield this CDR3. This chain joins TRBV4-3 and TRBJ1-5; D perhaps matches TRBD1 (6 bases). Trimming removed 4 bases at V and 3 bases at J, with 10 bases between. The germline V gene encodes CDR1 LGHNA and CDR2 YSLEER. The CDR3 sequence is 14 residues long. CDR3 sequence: CASSRQVDNQPQHF. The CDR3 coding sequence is TGCGCCAGCAGCCGACAGGTGGACAATCAGCCCCAGCATTTT.

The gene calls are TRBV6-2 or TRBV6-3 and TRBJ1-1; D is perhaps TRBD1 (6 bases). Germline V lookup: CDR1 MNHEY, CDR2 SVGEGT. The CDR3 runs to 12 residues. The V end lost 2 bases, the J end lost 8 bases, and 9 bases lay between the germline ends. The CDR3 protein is CASSYADSEAFF. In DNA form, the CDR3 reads TGTGCCAGCAGTTACGCGGACAGCGAAGCTTTCTTT.

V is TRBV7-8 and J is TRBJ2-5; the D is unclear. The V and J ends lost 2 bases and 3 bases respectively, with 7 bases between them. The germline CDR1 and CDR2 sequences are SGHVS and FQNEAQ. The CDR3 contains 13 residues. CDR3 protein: CASSLQTKETQYF. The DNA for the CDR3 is TGTGCCAGCAGCTTACAAACAAAAGAGACCCAGTACTTC.

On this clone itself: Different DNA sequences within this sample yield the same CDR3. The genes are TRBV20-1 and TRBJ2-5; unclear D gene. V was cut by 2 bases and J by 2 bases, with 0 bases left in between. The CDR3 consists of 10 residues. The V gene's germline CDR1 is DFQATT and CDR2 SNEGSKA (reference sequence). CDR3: CSARQETQYF. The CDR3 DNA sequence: TGCAGTGCTAGACAAGAGACCCAGTACTTC.

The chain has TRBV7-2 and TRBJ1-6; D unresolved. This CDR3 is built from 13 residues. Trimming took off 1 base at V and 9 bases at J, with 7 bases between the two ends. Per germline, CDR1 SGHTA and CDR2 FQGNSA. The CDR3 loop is CASSLDRSSPLHF. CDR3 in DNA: TGTGCCAGCAGCTTAGATCGGAGTTCACCCCTCCACTTT.

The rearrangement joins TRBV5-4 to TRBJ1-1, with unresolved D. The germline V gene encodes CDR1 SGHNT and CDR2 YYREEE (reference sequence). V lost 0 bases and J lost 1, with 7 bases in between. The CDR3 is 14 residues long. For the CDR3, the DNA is TGTGCCAGCAGCTTGGTATTACCGAACACTGAAGCTTTCTTT. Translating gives CASSLVLPNTEAFF.

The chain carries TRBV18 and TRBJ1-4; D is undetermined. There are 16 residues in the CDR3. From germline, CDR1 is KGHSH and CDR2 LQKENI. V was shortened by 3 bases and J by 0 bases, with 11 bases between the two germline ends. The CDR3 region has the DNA TGTGCCAGCTCACCGACCGGGCCGGCAACTAATGAAAAACTGTTTTTT. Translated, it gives CASSPTGPATNEKLFF.

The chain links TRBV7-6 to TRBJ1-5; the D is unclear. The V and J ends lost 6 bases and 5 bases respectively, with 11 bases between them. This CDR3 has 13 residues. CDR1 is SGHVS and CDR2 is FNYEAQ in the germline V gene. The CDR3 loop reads CASRLSFDQPQHF. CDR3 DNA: TGTGCCAGCAGACTTAGCTTCGATCAGCCCCAGCATTTT. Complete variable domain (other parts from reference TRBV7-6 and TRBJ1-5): GAGVSQSPRYKVTKRGQDVALRCDPISGHVSLYWYRQALGQGPEFLTYFNYEAQQDKSGLPNDRFSAERPEGSISTLTIQRTEQRDSAMYRCASRLSFDQPQHFGDGTRLSIL.

In nucleotides, the CDR3 is TGTGCCAGCAGCTTGGGAGGGTCTAACTATGGCTACACCTTC. Its translation is CASSLGGSNYGYTF. The chain recombines TRBV5-4 with TRBJ1-2; D is unclear. CDR1 and CDR2 from the germline V gene are SGHNT and YYREEE (reference sequence). Trimming left V 0 bases short and J 0 bases short, with 6 bases between. The CDR3 totals 14 residues.

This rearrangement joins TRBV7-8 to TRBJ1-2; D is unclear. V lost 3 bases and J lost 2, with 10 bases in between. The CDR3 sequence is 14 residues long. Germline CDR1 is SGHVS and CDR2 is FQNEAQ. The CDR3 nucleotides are TGTGCCAGCAGCTTTGGACGTACGAACTATGGCTACACCTTC. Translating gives CASSFGRTNYGYTF.

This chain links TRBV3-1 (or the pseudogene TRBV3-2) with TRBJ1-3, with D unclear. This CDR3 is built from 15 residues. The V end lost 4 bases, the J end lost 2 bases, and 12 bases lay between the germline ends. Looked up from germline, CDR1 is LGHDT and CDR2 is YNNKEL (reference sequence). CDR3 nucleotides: TGTGCCAGCAGCCCCCGACGGCAAACTGGAAACACCATATATTTT. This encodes CASSPRRQTGNTIYF.

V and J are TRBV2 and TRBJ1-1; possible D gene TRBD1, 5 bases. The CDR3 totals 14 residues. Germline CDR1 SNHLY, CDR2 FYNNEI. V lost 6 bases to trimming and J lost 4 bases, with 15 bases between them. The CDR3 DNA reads TGTGCCAGCAGGGTAGGCGGGGGGGGCACTGAAGCTTTCTTT. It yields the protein CASRVGGGGTEAFF.

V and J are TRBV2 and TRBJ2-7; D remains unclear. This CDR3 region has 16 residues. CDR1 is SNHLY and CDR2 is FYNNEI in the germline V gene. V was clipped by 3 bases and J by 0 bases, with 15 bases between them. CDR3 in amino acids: CASSEDHMSSSYEQYF. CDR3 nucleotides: TGTGCCAGCAGTGAGGACCATATGTCTAGCTCCTACGAGCAGTACTTC.